This entry features one T cell receptor beta chain sequence. The record originates from a study of OX40 agonist ivuxolimab in advanced cancers. Here immunoSEQ multiplex PCR was the method, and the copy in TCRdb shows in-frame clones only, minus some. Here the sample spans about 38,000 clones, around 73% being singletons. The V and J ends lost 3 bases and 5 bases respectively, with 20 bases between them. The CDR3 sequence is 17 residues long. Germline CDR1 is SGHRS and CDR2 is YFSETQ. This chain joins TRBV5-1 and TRBJ2-2; tentatively, D is TRBD1 (6 bases). Specimen: CD4+ or CD8+ T cells sorted from blood, collected in a trial of the OX40 agonist ivuxolimab. This TCR derives from an adult with an advanced solid tumor such as melanoma, head and neck, liver or kidney cancer. The CDR3 DNA reads TGCGCCAGCAGCTCGGATCCCCAGGGGCTGGTTACCGGGGAGCTGTTTTTT. It is translated as CASSSDPQGLVTGELFF.